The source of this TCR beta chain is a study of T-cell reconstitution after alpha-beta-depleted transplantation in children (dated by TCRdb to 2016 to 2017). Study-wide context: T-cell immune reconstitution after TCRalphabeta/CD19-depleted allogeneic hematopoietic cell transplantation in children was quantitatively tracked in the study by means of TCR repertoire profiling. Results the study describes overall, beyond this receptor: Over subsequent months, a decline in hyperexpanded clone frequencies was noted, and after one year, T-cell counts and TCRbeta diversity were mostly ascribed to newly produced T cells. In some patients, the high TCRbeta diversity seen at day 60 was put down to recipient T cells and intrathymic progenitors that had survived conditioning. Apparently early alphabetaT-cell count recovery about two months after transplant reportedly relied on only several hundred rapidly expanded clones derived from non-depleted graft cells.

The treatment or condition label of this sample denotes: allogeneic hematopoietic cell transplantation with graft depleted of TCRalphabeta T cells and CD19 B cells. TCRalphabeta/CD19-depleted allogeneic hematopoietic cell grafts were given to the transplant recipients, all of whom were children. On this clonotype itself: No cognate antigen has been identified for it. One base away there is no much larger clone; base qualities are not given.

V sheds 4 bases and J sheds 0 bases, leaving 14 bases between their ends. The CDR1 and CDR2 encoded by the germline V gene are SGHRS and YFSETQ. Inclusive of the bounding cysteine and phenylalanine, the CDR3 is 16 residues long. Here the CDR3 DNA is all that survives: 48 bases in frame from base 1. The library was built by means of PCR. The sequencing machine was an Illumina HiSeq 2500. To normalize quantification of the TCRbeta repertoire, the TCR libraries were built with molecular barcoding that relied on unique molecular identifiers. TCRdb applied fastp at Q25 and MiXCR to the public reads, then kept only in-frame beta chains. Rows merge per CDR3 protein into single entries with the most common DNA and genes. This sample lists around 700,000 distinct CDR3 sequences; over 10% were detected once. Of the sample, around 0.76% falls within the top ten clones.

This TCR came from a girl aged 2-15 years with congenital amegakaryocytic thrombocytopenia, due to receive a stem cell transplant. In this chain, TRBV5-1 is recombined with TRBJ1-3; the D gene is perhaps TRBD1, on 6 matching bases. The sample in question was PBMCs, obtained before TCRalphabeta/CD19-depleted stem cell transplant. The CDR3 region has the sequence CASSDFNRVSGNTIYF. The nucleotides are TGCGCCAGCAGCGATTTCAACAGGGTCTCTGGAAACACCATATATTTT.